The next 29 T cell receptor beta chains were all read from a single sample in a study of cytomegalovirus exposure and HLA in healthy donors. This PCR relied on a set of 60 Vbeta primers and 13 Jbeta primers. Sequencing was performed with immunoSEQ multiplex PCR; in TCRdb, only in-frame clones are kept and a portion is missing. The repertoire includes over 150,000 clones, roughly 82% of them detected once, and more than 0.95% sits in the top ten. The sample consisted of PBMCs. The source of these receptors is a girl aged 2-10 years in good health and CMV-seropositive.

The chain joins TRBV5-4 to TRBJ2-7, with TRBD1 identical over 9 bases. There are 15 residues in the CDR3. The V segment lost 4 bases and the J segment 6 bases; nucleotides outside the gene matches: 11. Germline lookup yields CDR1 SGHNT and CDR2 YYREEE (reference sequence). The CDR3 DNA reads as TGTGCCAGCAGCGCGCCCGGGACAGGGACGTCCGAGCAGTACTTC. Encoded protein: CASSAPGTGTSEQYF.

This clone was counted once. The rearrangement links TRBV28 to TRBJ1-2, with D hard to call. Germline V gene sequence: CDR1 MDHEN, CDR2 SYDVKM. V was shortened by 3 bases and J by 2 bases, with 7 bases between the two germline ends. The CDR3 runs 13 residues. This chain's CDR3 is CASSLTRNYGYTF. CDR3 DNA: TGTGCCAGCAGTTTGACACGGAACTATGGCTACACCTTC.

The J gene is TRBJ1-1, the V gene TRBV6-6; 7 positions match TRBD1. Trimming at V came to 0 bases and at J to 4 bases, leaving 8 bases not matched to a gene. Germline V gene sequence: CDR1 MNHNY, CDR2 SVGAGI (reference sequence). The CDR3 runs to 16 residues. The CDR3 region has the DNA TGTGCCAGCAGTTACTCGACAGGGACAGCGAGCACTGAAGCTTTCTTT. Translation gives CASSYSTGTASTEAFF.

The V gene is TRBV5-4, the J gene TRBJ1-1; maybe TRBD1 (6 bases). There are 12 residues in the CDR3. Germline loops: CDR1 SGHNT, CDR2 YYREEE (reference sequence). Deletions cut 3 bases from V and 11 bases from J, with 14 bases between. This CDR3 reads CASSYPGGAAFF. Here the CDR3 DNA reads TGTGCCAGCAGCTATCCTGGGGGGGCGGCTTTCTTT.

V usage is TRBV4-1 and J usage is TRBJ2-7, with a possible D match to TRBD2 (5 bases). With 0 bases removed from V and 3 bases from J, the gap between germline ends came to 18 bases. Looked up from germline, CDR1 is MGHRA and CDR2 is YSYEKL. This CDR3 is 17 amino acids long. This CDR3 is CASSQEAVGLGFYEQYF. In DNA, the CDR3 is TGCGCCAGCAGCCAAGAAGCGGTAGGGCTAGGGTTCTACGAGCAGTACTTC.

This clone was recorded once. V and J are TRBV7-9 and TRBJ1-2; possibly TRBD1 for D (6 bases). The CDR3 has 14 residues. The germline V and J ends were trimmed by 1 base and 4 bases, with 10 bases remaining between them. Per the germline V gene, CDR1 is SEHNR and CDR2 is FQNEAQ (reference sequence). CDR3 bases: TGTGCCAGCAGCTTAGGGCAGGGGTCCTATGGCTACACCTTC. This codes for CASSLGQGSYGYTF.

This clone was counted only a few times. This rearrangement joins TRBV7-9 to TRBJ2-1, with a tentative D call TRBD1 (6 bases). Germline V gene data show CDR1 as SEHNR and CDR2 as FQNEAQ (reference sequence). Trimming took 1 base from V and 6 from J, leaving 25 bases between them. The CDR3 sequence is 19 residues long. The CDR3 nucleotides read TGTGCCAGCAGCTTAGGGGTCGGGCAGGGGAGAACCAGGGTCAATGAGCAGTTCTTC. It encodes CASSLGVGQGRTRVNEQFF.

The chain uses TRBV5-1 and TRBJ1-4; D ambiguous. This CDR3 has 17 amino acids. Trimming shortened V by 1 base and J by 0 bases, and 13 bases separated the two germline ends. Germline V lookup: CDR1 SGHRS, CDR2 YFSETQ. CDR3 loop: CASSLLSGSATNEKLFF. CDR3 DNA sequence: TGCGCCAGCAGCTTGCTATCGGGGAGTGCAACTAATGAAAAACTGTTTTTT.

The DNA of the CDR3 is TGTGCCAGCTCTGGCCCCCCCAATACGCAGTATTTT. This sequence encodes CASSGPPNTQYF. The chain carries TRBV28 and TRBJ2-3; D remains unclear. Germline CDR1 and CDR2: MDHEN and SYDVKM. The CDR3 has 12 residues. V lost 8 bases to trimming and J lost 7 bases, with 13 bases between them.

This chain uses TRBV6-4 with TRBJ2-5, with D perhaps TRBD2 (5 bases). The V gene's germline CDR1 is MRHNA and CDR2 SNTAGT. With 8 bases removed from V and 4 bases from J, the gap between germline ends came to 20 bases. CDR3 size: 15 residues. The CDR3 nucleotides read TGTGCCAGCCCCTACTGCCGGACGGCGGGAGAGACCCAGTACTTC. Translated, it gives CASPYCRTAGETQYF.

The CDR3, as DNA: TGCGCCAGCAGGGGGACTAGCGGACTCTACAATGAGCAGTTCTTC. Encoded protein: CASRGTSGLYNEQFF. The chain carries TRBV5-1 and TRBJ2-1, with 11 bases that match TRBD2. The CDR3 has 15 residues. Germline V gene data show CDR1 as SGHRS and CDR2 as YFSETQ. Trimming cost V 5 bases and J 3 bases; bases outside gene matches: 4.

V and J are TRBV5-1 and TRBJ2-5; 8 bases agree with TRBD2. Germline CDR1 reads SGHRS; CDR2 reads YFSETQ. CDR3 size: 17 residues. With 1 base clipped from V and 4 bases from J, the junction kept 12 bases outside the gene matches. In nucleotides, the CDR3 is TGCGCCAGCAGCTTGACTAGCGGTAGGAGTATTGCAGAGACCCAGTACTTC. This encodes CASSLTSGRSIAETQYF.

With regard to this clone: The sample holds other DNA sequences that translate to the same CDR3. The chain uses TRBV7-3 and TRBJ2-1, with TRBD2 matching 8 bases. Germline lookup yields CDR1 SGHTA and CDR2 FQGTGA. Trimming cost V 5 bases and J 7 bases; bases outside gene matches: 13. This CDR3 has 16 amino acids. The CDR3 protein is CASSPGGGRPLNEQFF. Written as DNA, the CDR3 is TGTGCCAGCAGCCCGGGGGGCGGGAGGCCCCTAAATGAGCAGTTCTTC.

V is TRBV19 and J is TRBJ1-5; TRBD1 matches at 7 bases. Losses at the gene ends were 7 bases for V and 5 bases for J; bases not matched to a gene: 2. The CDR3 runs to 12 residues. CDR1 LNHDA and CDR2 SQIVND come from the germline V gene (reference sequence). CDR3 in DNA: TGTGCCAGTACAGGGGGACATCAGCCCCAGCATTTT. Translation: CASTGGHQPQHF.

The chain links TRBV19 to TRBJ1-2, with 8 bases fitting TRBD1. Germline-derived CDR1 and CDR2 are LNHDA and SQIVND (reference sequence). This CDR3 has 14 amino acids. V trimming: 1 base; J trimming: 8 bases; junction bases outside the gene matches: 6. As DNA, the CDR3 is TGTGCCAGTAGTATAGGAGACAGGGGTGGAGGCTACACCTTC. It specifies CASSIGDRGGGYTF.

This chain connects TRBV4-2 to TRBJ1-6; D might be TRBD1 (6 bases). CDR3 length: 14 amino acids. CDR1 LGHNA and CDR2 YNFKEQ come from the germline V gene. Trimming left V 8 bases short and J 8 bases short, with 16 bases between. The DNA of the CDR3 is TGTGCCAGCCAAACTACAGGGCCCGATTCACCCCTCCACTTT. This gives the protein CASQTTGPDSPLHF.

The chain couples TRBV5-5 to TRBJ2-1; 14 bases agree with TRBD2. The V and J ends lost 8 bases and 10 bases, in that order; junction bases with no gene match: 8. Germline values: CDR1 SGHKS, CDR2 YYEKEE (reference sequence). The CDR3 has 14 residues. The CDR3 spells CASLGTSGGGEQFF. In DNA, the CDR3 is TGTGCCAGTTTGGGGACTAGCGGGGGTGGGGAGCAGTTCTTC.

The rearrangement uses TRBV19 and TRBJ1-2; 9 bases agree with TRBD1. Germline-derived CDR1 and CDR2 are LNHDA and SQIVND (reference sequence). The CDR3 sequence is 16 residues long. V dropped 1 base and J dropped 5; count of bases not matched to a gene: 8. CDR3 nucleotide sequence: TGTGCCAGTAGTATAGGCTACAGGGGGCTAAGGTATGGCTACACCTTC. This encodes CASSIGYRGLRYGYTF.

The table lists this clone with many counts. The V and J genes are TRBV5-6 and TRBJ2-7; D unresolved. CDR3 size: 12 residues. The germline V gene has CDR1 SGHDT and CDR2 YYEEEE. Trimming pared 3 bases from V and 4 bases from J, leaving 8 bases between. The CDR3, as DNA: TGTGCCAGCAGCTCACAAACGTACGAGCAGTACTTC. It translates to CASSSQTYEQYF.

J is TRBJ2-7 and V is TRBV5-4, with 7 bases aligning to TRBD1. CDR3 length: 18 amino acids. Germline V CDR1 and CDR2: SGHNT, YYREEE (reference sequence). V shed 0 bases and J 0 bases; nucleotides not matched to a gene: 12. The CDR3 loop is CASSLGPTGVGSSYEQYF. CDR3 DNA sequence: TGTGCCAGCAGCTTGGGGCCCACAGGGGTAGGAAGCTCCTACGAGCAGTACTTC. The full variable domain, its missing parts supplied by reference TRBV5-4 and TRBJ2-7, is ETGVTQSPTHLIKTRGQQVTLRCSSQSGHNTVSWYQQALGQGPQFIFQYYREEENGRGNFPPRFSGLQFPNYSSELNVNALELDDSALYLCASSLGPTGVGSSYEQYFGPGTRLTVT.

The chain recombines TRBV5-8 with TRBJ1-2, with D unresolved. CDR1 SGHTS and CDR2 YDEGEE come from the germline V gene. Trimming took off 4 bases at V and 4 bases at J, with 11 bases between the two ends. CDR3 length: 13 residues. The chain's CDR3 is CASSPDLIYGYTF. The DNA of the CDR3 is TGTGCCAGCAGCCCGGACTTAATCTATGGCTACACCTTC.

This clone was observed a single time. The gene calls are TRBV7-9 and TRBJ2-2; 8 nucleotides agree with TRBD1. V was clipped by 1 base and J by 9 bases; unmatched bases: 4. CDR1 SEHNR and CDR2 FQNEAQ come from the germline V gene (reference sequence). The CDR3 is made up of 14 amino acids. This CDR3 is CASSLGTGTRELFF. The CDR3 DNA follows: TGTGCCAGCAGCTTAGGGACAGGGACGCGGGAGCTGTTTTTT.

CDR3 protein: CASPPRQGVNTEAFF. For the CDR3, the DNA is TGTGCCAGTCCTCCTCGACAGGGCGTAAACACTGAAGCTTTCTTT. The chain couples TRBV2 to TRBJ1-1; 7 bases fit TRBD1. Germline assignment: CDR1 SNHLY and CDR2 FYNNEI. The CDR3 runs 15 residues. V was clipped by 9 bases and J by 2 bases; unmatched bases: 12.

The genes are TRBV5-1 and TRBJ1-4; D not resolved. Germline loops: CDR1 SGHRS, CDR2 YFSETQ. V lost 7 bases and J 3 bases, leaving 16 bases between the germline ends. There are 15 residues in the CDR3. The CDR3 protein is CASPGIVTANEKLFF. CDR3 DNA: TGCGCCAGCCCGGGTATAGTCACGGCTAATGAAAAACTGTTTTTT.

V gene TRBV7-3 combines with J gene TRBJ2-3; TRBD1 matches 8 bases. Germline values: CDR1 SGHTA, CDR2 FQGTGA. The CDR3 extends over 15 amino acids. V dropped 4 bases and J dropped 4; count of bases not matched to a gene: 7. CDR3 sequence: CASSSQGARADTQYF. The CDR3 DNA is TGTGCCAGCAGCTCTCAGGGGGCTAGGGCAGATACGCAGTATTTT.

The CDR3 loop reads CASSQDATSPFYEQYF. In DNA, the CDR3 is TGCGCCAGCAGCCAAGATGCGACTAGCCCTTTCTACGAGCAGTACTTC. The chain joins TRBV4-1 to TRBJ2-7; 7 bases map to TRBD2. In germline, CDR1 is MGHRA, CDR2 YSYEKL. Trimming at V came to 0 bases and at J to 3 bases, leaving 8 bases not matched to a gene. This CDR3 has 16 amino acids.

The V and J genes are TRBV2 and TRBJ2-1; 7 bases are shared with TRBD1. The CDR3 is made up of 17 amino acids. J lost 8 bases, V lost 3 bases, and 16 bases had no gene match. The germline V gene has CDR1 SNHLY and CDR2 FYNNEI. This CDR3 is CASSDSDPKTGRDEQFF. The DNA for the CDR3 is TGTGCCAGCAGTGACTCCGACCCCAAGACAGGGCGCGATGAGCAGTTCTTC. The variable domain in full, completed from reference TRBV2 and TRBJ2-1, reads EPEVTQTPSHQVTQMGQEVILRCVPISNHLYFYWYRQILGQKVEFLVSFYNNEISEKSEIFDDQFSVERPDGSNFTLKIRSTKLEDSAMYFCASSDSDPKTGRDEQFFGPGTRLTVL.

Points on this clone: The same CDR3 is also encoded by other DNA sequences in this sample. The chain combines TRBV5-1 with TRBJ1-4, with D unresolved. In germline, CDR1 is SGHRS, CDR2 YFSETQ. Trimming pared 10 bases from V and 7 bases from J, leaving 20 bases between. The CDR3 extends over 14 amino acids. DNA of the CDR3: TGCGCCTGCAAAGAGGGTCCGACCTTTGAAAAACTGTTTTTT. As protein: CACKEGPTFEKLFF.

This clone was recorded only once. The J gene is TRBJ2-6, the V gene TRBV11-2; 8 bases map to TRBD1. Germline trimming cut 2 bases from V and 0 bases from J; bases unmatched to any gene: 9. CDR1 SGHAT and CDR2 FQNNGV come from the germline V gene. The CDR3 sequence is 19 residues long. The CDR3 nucleotides read TGTGCCAGCAGCTTAACATGGGACAGGTTAAGCTCTGGGGCCAACGTCCTGACTTTC. It encodes CASSLTWDRLSSGANVLTF.